This T cell receptor (beta chain) was recorded in a study of blood T cells in healthy people across ages. Primers used in a second PCR of roughly 6 to 12 cycles were a sample-barcoded 5' primer and a J-beta primer mix. A minimum of 2.5 million CDR3-containing paired-end reads was obtained for each sample. One entry per CDR3 protein results from TCRdb running MiXCR on the 5' RACE reads. This sample has about 780,000 distinct CDR3 sequences, with around a quarter found just once. To note about this clonotype: Its matching antigen is unknown.

Trimming left V 6 bases short and J 3 bases short, with 9 bases between. The CDR3 sequence is 12 residues long. CDR1 is MNHEY, CDR2 SVGAGI, per germline. Whole-study findings and limits: Long-lived and aged donors differed, with more naive CD4+ cells and higher diversity in the long-lived. A roughly linear age-dependent decrease characterized TCR beta diversity per million T cells.

Per individual sample, total RNA of at least 5 micrograms was extracted. These data were also reused for a study on T cells of mothers and their children.

The chain is built from TRBV6-5 and TRBJ2-7; no clear D. This TCR was recovered from a boy aged 10-17 years in good health. The sequencing input was blood. The CDR3 protein is CASSRVGYEQYF. The CDR3 nucleotides are TGTGCCAGCAGCCGGGTGGGCTACGAGCAGTACTTC.